A single sample gave rise to the 19 T cell receptor beta chains below, sequenced in a study of cytomegalovirus exposure and HLA in healthy donors. The PCR used 60 Vbeta and 13 Jbeta primers. Profiled with immunoSEQ multiplex PCR; TCRdb holds only in-frame clones, not every one. The repertoire has roughly 190,000 clones, approximately 67% of them found once; the top ten carry about 3.2%. Sequenced sample: PBMCs. The receptors here all came from a man in his forties in good health and CMV-seronegative.

This clone was counted only a few times. This chain links TRBV19 with TRBJ2-2, with TRBD2 matching over 10 bases. In germline, CDR1 is LNHDA, CDR2 SQIVND (reference sequence). This CDR3 region has 16 residues. V shed 5 bases and J 0 bases; nucleotides not matched to a gene: 3. The DNA for the CDR3 is TGTGCCAGTAGTCAACTAGCGGGAACGAACACCGGGGAGCTGTTTTTT. Translated: CASSQLAGTNTGELFF.

The chain recombines TRBV5-1 with TRBJ2-1; 10 nucleotides line up with TRBD2. V was clipped by 4 bases and J by 9 bases; unmatched bases: 16. The CDR3 consists of 17 residues. The V gene's germline CDR1 is SGHRS and CDR2 YFSETQ. The CDR3 protein is CASSPSGFEAGGIEQFF. The CDR3 DNA sequence: TGCGCCAGCAGCCCGAGTGGGTTCGAAGCGGGAGGGATTGAGCAGTTCTTC. Full variable domain (rest looked up from reference TRBV5-1 and TRBJ2-1): KAGVTQTPRYLIKTRGQQVTLSCSPISGHRSVSWYQQTPGQGLQFLFEYFSETQRNKGNFPGRFSGRQFSNSRSEMNVSTLELGDSALYLCASSPSGFEAGGIEQFFGPGTRLTVL.

This clone was detected only a few times. This chain joins TRBV25-1 and TRBJ1-4; D gene unclear. The germline gives CDR1 MGHDK, CDR2 SYGVNS. V was trimmed by 1 base and J by 0 bases, leaving 6 bases between them. The CDR3 length is 15 residues. CDR3 region: CASSEFIATNEKLFF. The CDR3 nucleotides read TGTGCCAGCAGTGAATTTATTGCAACTAATGAAAAACTGTTTTTT. Based on the CDR3 plus reference TRBV25-1 and TRBJ1-4, the full variable domain is EADIYQTPRYLVIGTGKKITLECSQTMGHDKMYWYQQDPGMELHLIHYSYGVNSTEKGDLSSESTVSRIRTEHFPLTLESARPSHTSQYLCASSEFIATNEKLFFGSGTQLSVL.

V gene TRBV6-5 combines with J gene TRBJ1-1; 8 bases are a match to TRBD1. This CDR3 spans 15 amino acids. Germline CDR1 MNHEY, CDR2 SVGAGI. After removal of 2 bases from V and 8 bases from J, the junction contained 10 bases not matched to a gene. Here the CDR3 reads CASSYLLTRQGEAFF. The CDR3 coding sequence is TGTGCCAGCAGTTACCTTCTAACCCGACAGGGGGAAGCTTTCTTT.

V gene TRBV18 combines with J gene TRBJ2-7; 7 positions match TRBD1. J gave up 3 bases and V 4 bases, and 6 bases lay outside the gene matches. The CDR3 runs 14 residues. Germline V gene sequence: CDR1 KGHSH, CDR2 LQKENI. DNA for the CDR3: TGTGCCAGCTCACAGGGACAGCAAGGCTACGAGCAGTACTTC. Translating it yields CASSQGQQGYEQYF.

As concerns this clone: A read error may produce the germline difference seen at one junction end. The chain combines TRBV7-9 with TRBJ1-2, with 8 bases aligning to TRBD1. The CDR3 is 16 residues long. Germline assignment: CDR1 SEHNR and CDR2 FQNEAQ (reference sequence). The CDR3 loop is CSSSEWGGQEAFGYTF. In nucleotides, the CDR3 is TGTTCCAGCAGCGAGTGGGGGGGACAGGAGGCATTTGGCTACACCTTC.

The gene calls are TRBV2 and TRBJ2-3, with D possibly matching TRBD2 (6 bases). This CDR3 comprises 15 residues. The germline V gene encodes CDR1 SNHLY and CDR2 FYNNEI. Trimming stripped 4 bases from V and 1 base from J, with 12 bases between. The CDR3 DNA sequence: TGTGCCAGCAGTGCACTAGCCGCGGGCACAGATACGCAGTATTTT. Translating it yields CASSALAAGTDTQYF.

The CDR3 nucleotides read TGTGCCAGCAAAACAGGGTCGTGGGAGCAGTACTTC. Encoded protein: CASKTGSWEQYF. The chain links TRBV27 to TRBJ2-7; D may be TRBD1 (6 bases). V lost 7 bases, J lost 7 bases, and 14 bases lay in between. The CDR3 length is 12 residues. Germline values: CDR1 MNHEY, CDR2 SMNVEV (reference sequence).

V is TRBV11-2 and J is TRBJ2-3; D gene ambiguous. Trimming took 2 bases from V and 4 from J, leaving 13 bases between them. The CDR3 has 15 residues. Germline CDR1 reads SGHAT; CDR2 reads FQNNGV. For the CDR3, the DNA is TGTGCCAGCAGCTTATTACACAGTGCAGCAGATACGCAGTATTTT. Residues: CASSLLHSAADTQYF.

The genes are TRBV5-4 and TRBJ2-7; TRBD2 matches 7 bases. This CDR3 has 14 amino acids. Germline CDR1 and CDR2: SGHNT and YYREEE (reference sequence). V was clipped by 4 bases and J by 3 bases; unmatched bases: 7. The DNA for the CDR3 is TGTGCCAGCAGCGGGGCCCGGGGGGACTACGAGCAGTACTTC. As protein: CASSGARGDYEQYF.

This clone has just a few counts. The V gene is TRBV19, the J gene TRBJ1-5; 10 bases are a match to TRBD1. Germline V gene sequence: CDR1 LNHDA, CDR2 SQIVND (reference sequence). V shed 7 bases and J 5 bases; nucleotides not matched to a gene: 8. CDR3 length: 15 amino acids. The CDR3 is CASTDGTGAHQPQHF. In DNA, the CDR3 is TGTGCCAGTACCGACGGGACAGGGGCCCATCAGCCCCAGCATTTT.

V gene TRBV6-1 combines with J gene TRBJ2-6, with 7 bases identical to TRBD2. V trimming: 8 bases; J trimming: 2 bases; junction bases outside the gene matches: 0. This CDR3 has 13 amino acids. Germline V gene lookup returns CDR1 MNHNS and CDR2 SASEGT. CDR3 nucleotide sequence: TGTGCCAGCGGGGGGGCTGGGGCCAACGTCCTGACTTTC. It yields the protein CASGGAGANVLTF.

This clone was seen a handful of times. The chain carries TRBV28 and TRBJ2-3; 9 positions agree with TRBD2. Germline loops: CDR1 MDHEN, CDR2 SYDVKM. The CDR3 has 16 amino acids. The V segment lost 1 base and the J segment 2 bases; nucleotides outside the gene matches: 4. The CDR3, as DNA: TGTGCCAGCAGTTTATCGGCGGGGGGGGTCACAGATACGCAGTATTTT. Amino acid sequence: CASSLSAGGVTDTQYF.

This clone was counted a single time. The genes are TRBV6-1 and TRBJ1-5; D is uncertain. Trimming left V 0 bases short and J 6 bases short, with 12 bases between. The CDR3 has 15 amino acids. Germline CDR1 reads MNHNS; CDR2 reads SASEGT. Here the CDR3 reads CASSEALQVPQPQHF. Written as DNA, the CDR3 is TGTGCCAGCAGTGAAGCGCTTCAGGTTCCTCAGCCCCAGCATTTT.

This clone has more than one count but fewer than ten. The rearrangement joins TRBV25-1 to TRBJ2-1; the D gene is possibly TRBD2 (5 bases). The CDR3 is 15 amino acids. Deletions cut 4 bases from V and 7 bases from J, with 17 bases between. Germline-derived CDR1 and CDR2 are MGHDK and SYGVNS. CDR3 nucleotides: TGTGCCAGCAGTGCAACGGGGAGATTAAGGAATGAGCAGTTCTTC. It translates to CASSATGRLRNEQFF.

Here the CDR3 reads CASRDTGLKQFF. CDR3 bases: TGTGCCAGCAGAGATACAGGGTTAAAGCAGTTCTTC. This rearrangement joins TRBV6-1 to TRBJ2-1; D might be TRBD1 (6 bases). V lost 6 bases to trimming and J lost 11 bases, with 14 bases between them. Germline V lookup: CDR1 MNHNS, CDR2 SASEGT. The CDR3 runs 12 residues.

The rearrangement uses TRBV10-3 and TRBJ2-3; TRBD1 is a possible D gene (6 bases). Germline CDR1 is ENHRY and CDR2 is SYGVKD. V shed 4 bases and J shed 3 bases, with 17 bases lying between them. The length of the CDR3 is 16 residues. The CDR3 protein is CAISGSIPTGTDTQYF. In nucleotides, the CDR3 is TGTGCCATCAGTGGATCCATTCCTACAGGGACAGATACGCAGTATTTT.

The V gene is TRBV5-1, the J gene TRBJ2-2; maybe TRBD2 (7 bases). CDR1 is SGHRS and CDR2 is YFSETQ in the germline V gene. There are 17 residues in the CDR3. Between the trimmed V and J ends, which lost 2 bases and 4 bases, there was a span of 18 bases. The DNA of the CDR3 is TGCGCCAGCAGCTTTTTCCCCGGGGGCGGGGGCACCGGGGAGCTGTTTTTT. Protein sequence: CASSFFPGGGGTGELFF.

V usage is TRBV18 and J usage is TRBJ2-1, with D tentatively TRBD2 (6 bases). CDR1 and CDR2 from the germline V gene are KGHSH and LQKENI. CDR3 length equals 15 residues. Trimming shortened V by 2 bases and J by 8 bases, and 16 bases separated the two germline ends. CDR3 region: CASSPGTSSADEQFF. The CDR3 DNA sequence: TGTGCCAGCTCACCAGGTACTAGCTCAGCCGATGAGCAGTTCTTC. The full variable domain, with the rest looked up from reference TRBV18 and TRBJ2-1, is NAGVMQNPRHLVRRRGQEARLRCSPMKGHSHVYWYRQLPEEGLKFMVYLQKENIIDESGMPKERFSAEFPKEGPSILRIQQVVRGDSAAYFCASSPGTSSADEQFFGPGTRLTVL.